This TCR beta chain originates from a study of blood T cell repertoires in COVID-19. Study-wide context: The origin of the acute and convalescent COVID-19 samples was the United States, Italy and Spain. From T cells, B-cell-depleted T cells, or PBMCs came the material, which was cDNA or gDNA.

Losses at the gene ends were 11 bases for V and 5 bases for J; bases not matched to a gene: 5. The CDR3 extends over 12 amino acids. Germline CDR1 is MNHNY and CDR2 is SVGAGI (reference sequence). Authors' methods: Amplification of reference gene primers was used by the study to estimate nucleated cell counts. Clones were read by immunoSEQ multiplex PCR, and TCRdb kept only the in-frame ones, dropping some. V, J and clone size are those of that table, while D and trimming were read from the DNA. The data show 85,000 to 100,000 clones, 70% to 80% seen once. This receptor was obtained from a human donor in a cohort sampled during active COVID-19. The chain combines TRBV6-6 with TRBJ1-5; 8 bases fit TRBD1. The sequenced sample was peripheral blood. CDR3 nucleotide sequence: TGTGCCGCAGGACAGGGTGATCAGCCCCAGCATTTT. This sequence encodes CAAGQGDQPQHF.